The 4 T cell receptor beta chains presented below share a single source sample, sequenced in a study of cytomegalovirus exposure and HLA in healthy donors. Profiled with immunoSEQ multiplex PCR; TCRdb holds only in-frame clones, not every one. The repertoire holds 250,000 to 300,000 clones, with 90% as singletons. Sequencing input: PBMCs. These receptors all stem from a woman between 18 and 30 years old in good health and CMV-seronegative.

The chain joins TRBV18 to TRBJ2-6, with TRBD2 matching over 11 bases. Germline CDR1 reads KGHSH; CDR2 reads LQKENI. The CDR3 totals 17 residues. The V gene end was trimmed by 2 bases and the J gene end by 0 bases; junction bases not matched to a gene: 0. For the CDR3, the DNA is TGTGCCAGCTCACCAACTAGCGGGAGCTCTGGGGCCAACGTCCTGACTTTC. This translates into CASSPTSGSSGANVLTF.

The CDR3 here is CASSVNLAGVEQYF. For the CDR3, the DNA is TGTGCCAGCAGCGTAAATCTAGCGGGGGTAGAGCAGTACTTC. This sequence joins TRBV9 and TRBJ2-7; TRBD2 agrees at 10 bases. This CDR3 is built from 14 residues. CDR1 and CDR2 from the germline V gene are SGDLS and YYNGEE. The V gene end was trimmed by 1 base and the J gene end by 7 bases; junction bases not matched to a gene: 5.

V usage is TRBV19 and J usage is TRBJ1-2; 9 bases line up with TRBD1. The CDR3 extends over 16 amino acids. Germline loops: CDR1 LNHDA, CDR2 SQIVND (reference sequence). The V gene end was trimmed by 8 bases and the J gene end by 4 bases; junction bases not matched to a gene: 14. The CDR3 bases are TGTGCCAGTGGGACAGGGCCCAGCTGGGATTTCTATGGCTACACCTTC. Encoded protein: CASGTGPSWDFYGYTF.

The chain combines TRBV6-4 with TRBJ2-2; TRBD1 agrees at 9 bases. Germline assignment: CDR1 MRHNA and CDR2 SNTAGT. The CDR3 is 15 residues long. With 5 bases clipped from V and 1 base from J, the junction kept 2 bases outside the gene matches. Here the CDR3 reads CASSRTGENTGELFF. Written as DNA, the CDR3 is TGTGCCAGCAGTAGGACAGGGGAGAACACCGGGGAGCTGTTTTTT.